The 14 T cell receptor beta chains in this list originate from one sample, sequenced in a study of PD-1 blockade in classical Hodgkin lymphoma. This table comes from immunoSEQ multiplex PCR, and its TCRdb copy is limited to in-frame clones, with some not included. The sample has over 15,000 clones, about 80% seen once. Every single patient, without exception, relapsed after autologous stem cell transplantation, and brentuximab vedotin exposure varied. The sequenced sample was peripheral blood mononuclear cells (PBMCs), obtained before the second cycle of nivolumab. The origin of the receptors is a human donor with classical Hodgkin lymphoma.

The chain uses TRBV4-3 and TRBJ2-1; 12 bases agree with TRBD2. Germline trimming cut 2 bases from V and 9 bases from J; bases unmatched to any gene: 11. The germline V gene encodes CDR1 LGHNA and CDR2 YSLEER. This CDR3 is 17 amino acids long. CDR3 in DNA: TGCGCCAGCAGCCAATACGCTAGCGGGGGGGTCGGAGCTGAGCAGTTCTTC. Translating gives CASSQYASGGVGAEQFF.

CDR3 sequence (DNA): TGCGCCAGCAGCTTGGAACAGGCGAACACCGGGGAGCTGTTTTTT. This gives the protein CASSLEQANTGELFF. This chain connects TRBV5-1 to TRBJ2-2; D possibly corresponds to TRBD1 (5 bases). CDR1 is SGHRS and CDR2 is YFSETQ in the germline V gene. The V end lost 0 bases, the J end lost 0 bases, and 6 bases lay between the germline ends. This CDR3 region has 15 residues.

The genes are TRBV19 and TRBJ1-2; tentative D call: TRBD1 (5 bases). This CDR3 has 12 amino acids. The germline V and J ends were trimmed by 7 bases and 8 bases, with 14 bases remaining between them. Per germline, CDR1 LNHDA and CDR2 SQIVND (reference sequence). This CDR3 is CASIVGAQGYTF. For the CDR3, the DNA is TGTGCCAGTATAGTAGGGGCACAAGGCTACACCTTC.

The gene calls are TRBV6-5 and TRBJ1-6, with 7 bases that match TRBD1. The CDR3 is 15 residues long. CDR1 is MNHEY and CDR2 is SVGAGI in the germline V gene. Losses at the gene ends were 2 bases for V and 7 bases for J; bases not matched to a gene: 5. The CDR3 DNA reads as TGTGCCAGCAGTTACAACAGGGGTCAGAATTCACCCCTCCACTTT. This translates into CASSYNRGQNSPLHF.

The V call is TRBV10-3, the J call TRBJ1-1; 12 positions agree with TRBD1. Looked up from germline, CDR1 is ENHRY and CDR2 is SYGVKD. This CDR3 spans 14 amino acids. The junction had 5 bases not matched to a gene; V was cut back by 3 bases and J by 9 bases. The DNA for the CDR3 is TGTGCCATCAGTGACGGGACAGGGGGCATAAAAGCTTTCTTT. This codes for CAISDGTGGIKAFF.

The V gene is TRBV15, the J gene TRBJ1-6; D gene unclear. The CDR3 runs to 12 residues. V was pared by 3 bases and J by 7 bases, with 4 bases between. CDR1 and CDR2 (germline): LNHNV, YYDKDF (reference sequence). CDR3 sequence reads: CATSRENSPLHF. DNA of the CDR3: TGTGCCACCAGCAGGGAGAATTCACCCCTCCACTTT.

The rearrangement joins TRBV6-4 to TRBJ2-3; 8 bases fit TRBD2. This CDR3 contains 15 residues. Losses at the gene ends were 0 bases for V and 1 base for J; bases not matched to a gene: 0. Germline V gives CDR1 MRHNA, CDR2 SNTAGT. The CDR3 bases are TGTGCCAGCAGTGACTCGCGGGGGGGCACAGATACGCAGTATTTT. Protein sequence: CASSDSRGGTDTQYF.

V and J are TRBV5-1 and TRBJ2-1, with 8 positions matching TRBD1. Per the germline V gene, CDR1 is SGHRS and CDR2 is YFSETQ. Trimming at V came to 7 bases and at J to 3 bases, leaving 12 bases not matched to a gene. The CDR3 consists of 16 residues. DNA of the CDR3: TGCGCCAGCGGGCCCCCAGGGGGCGCGAGCTACAATGAGCAGTTCTTC. Protein: CASGPPGGASYNEQFF.

The V call is TRBV13, the J call TRBJ2-3, with D unclear. CDR3 length equals 15 residues. The V gene's germline CDR1 is PRHDT and CDR2 FYEKMQ (reference sequence). With 3 bases removed from V and 0 bases from J, the gap between germline ends came to 10 bases. The DNA of the CDR3 is TGTGCCAGCAGCTTTAGATCGGAGAGCACAGATACGCAGTATTTT. Protein product: CASSFRSESTDTQYF.

This clone was found a few times. The chain combines TRBV7-8 with TRBJ2-7, with TRBD1 identical over 7 bases. The CDR3 extends over 13 amino acids. V lost 5 bases and J lost 3; bases outside the gene matches: 4. The germline gives CDR1 SGHVS, CDR2 FQNEAQ. The CDR3 bases are TGTGCCAGCAGCGCGGACAGGTTCTACGAGCAGTACTTC. It is translated as CASSADRFYEQYF.

The chain joins TRBV28 to TRBJ2-1; D could derive from TRBD1 or TRBD2 (5 bases each). The CDR3 runs to 15 residues. V was clipped by 1 base and J by 8 bases, with 15 bases between them. Germline CDR1 MDHEN, CDR2 SYDVKM. CDR3 sequence: CASSLFRGASHEQFF. CDR3 DNA: TGTGCCAGCAGTTTATTTAGAGGGGCTTCGCATGAGCAGTTCTTC.

The chain couples TRBV23-1 to TRBJ1-3, with TRBD1 matching 7 bases. Being an ORF, TRBV23-1 has a function that is uncertain. J was trimmed by 4 bases and V by 1 base; bases with no gene match: 10. The CDR3 covers 17 residues. CDR3 DNA: TGCGCCAGCAGTCAATGCAGGGGGAACGTGTCCGGAAACACCATATATTTT. Its protein is CASSQCRGNVSGNTIYF.

The rearrangement links TRBV19 to TRBJ1-2, with 8 positions matching TRBD1. From germline, CDR1 is LNHDA and CDR2 SQIVND (reference sequence). This CDR3 region has 12 residues. V dropped 4 bases and J dropped 7; count of bases not matched to a gene: 2. Here the CDR3 DNA reads TGTGCCAGTAGTAACAGGGGGGGTGGCTACACCTTC. Translated, it gives CASSNRGGGYTF.

The sample holds one count of this clone. The V gene is TRBV4-3, the J gene TRBJ1-2; tentative D call: TRBD1 (6 bases). CDR1 LGHNA and CDR2 YSLEER come from the germline V gene. The CDR3 runs 17 residues. The V gene lost 0 bases and the J gene lost 2 bases, with 16 bases spanning the gap. As DNA, the CDR3 is TGCGCCAGCAGCCAAGAGTATTTGTCGGACAGAAACTATGGCTACACCTTC. This sequence encodes CASSQEYLSDRNYGYTF.